A single sample gave rise to the 7 T cell receptor beta chains below, sequenced in a study of blood T cell repertoires in COVID-19. Measured with immunoSEQ multiplex PCR; TCRdb has only the in-frame clones, and not every one. The sample holds 200,000 to 250,000 clones, nearly 85% seen once. The sequencing input was peripheral blood. These TCRs come from a human donor in a cohort sampled during active COVID-19.

The J gene is TRBJ1-2, the V gene TRBV24-1; the D is unclear. The CDR3 extends over 12 amino acids. Trimming removed 3 bases at V and 7 bases at J, with 8 bases between. Germline CDR1 reads KGHDR; CDR2 reads SFDVKD. In DNA form, the CDR3 reads TGTGCCACCAGTGATGCCGACTCTGGCTACACCTTC. Its protein product is CATSDADSGYTF.

This clone was detected a few times. The chain combines TRBV10-3 with TRBJ2-7, with a tentative D call TRBD2 (6 bases). V was trimmed by 0 bases and J by 7 bases, leaving 10 bases between them. This CDR3 has 13 amino acids. CDR1 is ENHRY and CDR2 is SYGVKD in the germline V gene. This CDR3 is CAISESGLPEQYF. CDR3 sequence (DNA): TGTGCCATCAGTGAGTCGGGACTCCCTGAGCAGTACTTC.

V usage is TRBV12-3 or TRBV12-4 and J usage is TRBJ1-2; D remains unclear. The length of the CDR3 is 11 residues. Trimming pared 3 bases from V and 5 bases from J, leaving 4 bases between. The CDR3 is CASSFYYGYTF. DNA for the CDR3: TGTGCCAGCAGTTTTTATTATGGCTACACCTTC.

This chain's CDR3 is CASSPKSAGLYNEQFF. The DNA for the CDR3 is TGTGCCAGCAGCCCAAAGTCAGCGGGCCTCTACAATGAGCAGTTCTTC. The J gene is TRBJ2-1, the V gene TRBV9; tentatively, D is TRBD2 (6 bases). The CDR3 runs to 16 residues. V was shortened by 4 bases and J by 3 bases, with 17 bases between the two germline ends. Germline CDR1 SGDLS, CDR2 YYNGEE.

The chain couples TRBV5-1 to TRBJ1-1, with D perhaps TRBD1 (6 bases). Between the trimmed V and J ends, which lost 5 bases and 4 bases, there was a span of 12 bases. The CDR3 consists of 13 residues. CDR1 and CDR2 from the germline V gene are SGHRS and YFSETQ. CDR3 loop: CASRTGGLTEAFF. The DNA of the CDR3 is TGCGCCAGCAGGACGGGGGGGCTCACTGAAGCTTTCTTT.

The chain recombines TRBV7-9 with TRBJ2-2; no clear D gene. This CDR3 is 12 amino acids long. Germline assignment: CDR1 SEHNR and CDR2 FQNEAQ (reference sequence). V lost 5 bases, J lost 6 bases, and 7 bases lay in between. The CDR3 DNA reads TGTGCCAGCAGCATGGGCGCCGGGGAGCTGTTTTTT. Translation: CASSMGAGELFF.

In this sample, this clone turned up a few times. The CDR3 loop reads CASSGINTEAFF. Here the CDR3 DNA reads TGTGCCAGCAGCGGGATCAACACTGAAGCTTTCTTT. V gene TRBV6-5 combines with J gene TRBJ1-1; D is ambiguous. The CDR3 covers 12 residues. Trimming took 6 bases from V and 2 from J, leaving 7 bases between them. The V gene's germline CDR1 is MNHEY and CDR2 SVGAGI.